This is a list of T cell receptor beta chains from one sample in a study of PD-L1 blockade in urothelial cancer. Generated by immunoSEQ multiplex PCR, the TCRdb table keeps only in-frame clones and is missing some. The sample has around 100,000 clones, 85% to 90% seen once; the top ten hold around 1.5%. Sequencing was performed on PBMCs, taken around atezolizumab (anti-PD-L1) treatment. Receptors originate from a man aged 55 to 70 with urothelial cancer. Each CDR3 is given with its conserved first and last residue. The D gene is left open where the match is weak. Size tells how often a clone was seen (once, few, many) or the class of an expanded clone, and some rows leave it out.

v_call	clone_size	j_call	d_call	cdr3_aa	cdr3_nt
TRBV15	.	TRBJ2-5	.	CATSRVLRETQYF	TGTGCCACCAGCAGAGTGTTGCGAGAGACCCAGTACTTC
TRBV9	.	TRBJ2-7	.	CASSVQAESSYEQYF	TGTGCCAGCAGCGTACAGGCAGAGAGCTCCTACGAGCAGTACTTC
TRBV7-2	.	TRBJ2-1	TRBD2	CASSPGLADPNEQFF	TGTGCCAGCAGCCCGGGACTAGCGGATCCCAATGAGCAGTTCTTC
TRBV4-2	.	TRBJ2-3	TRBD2	CASSQGGVAGGLTDTQYF	TGTGCCAGCAGCCAAGGGGGGGTAGCGGGAGGGCTTACAGATACGCAGTATTTT
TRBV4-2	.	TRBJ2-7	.	CASSQGGERQYF	TGTGCCAGCAGCCAAGGGGGGGAGCGGCAGTACTTC
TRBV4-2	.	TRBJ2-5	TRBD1	CASSQISTGAETQYF	TGTGCCAGCAGCCAAATCTCGACAGGGGCCGAGACCCAGTACTTC
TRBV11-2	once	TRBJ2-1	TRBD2	CASCEAGESNEQFF	TGTGCCAGCTGCGAGGCGGGAGAATCTAATGAGCAGTTCTTC
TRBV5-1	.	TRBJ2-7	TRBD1	CASSPRQGGAYEQYF	TGCGCCAGCAGCCCGAGACAGGGGGGAGCCTACGAGCAGTACTTC
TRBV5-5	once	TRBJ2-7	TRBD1	CASSLPGQGAREQYF	TGTGCCAGCAGCTTGCCGGGACAGGGGGCGCGGGAGCAGTACTTC
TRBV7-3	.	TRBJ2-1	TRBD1	CASSLGAGQGNEQFF	TGTGCCAGCAGCTTAGGGGCAGGACAGGGGAATGAGCAGTTCTTC
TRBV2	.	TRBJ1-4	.	CASSEKAGLIEKLFF	TGTGCCAGCAGTGAAAAAGCAGGATTAATAGAAAAACTGTTTTTT